The rows below give T cell receptor beta chains drawn from one sample of a study of memory B cells and T cells in multiple sclerosis. Sequencing was performed with immunoSEQ multiplex PCR; in TCRdb, only in-frame clones are kept and a portion is missing. The sample includes approximately 14,000 clones, 69% of them seen just once. Sequenced input: memory (CD45RO+) CD4+ T cells from blood. The receptors were gathered from a human donor with multiple sclerosis. Both conserved end residues are part of each CDR3. D genes are given only for firm matches. Size tells how often a clone was seen (once, few, many) or the class of an expanded clone, and some rows leave it out.

v_call,d_call,j_call,clone_size,cdr3_aa,cdr3_nt
TRBV7-6,-,TRBJ2-5,few,CASSLDPTGGTQYF,TGTGCCAGCAGCTTAGATCCTACAGGCGGGACCCAGTACTTC
TRBV18,-,TRBJ2-1,-,CASSPGFGDNEQFF,TGTGCCAGCTCACCCGGTTTCGGGGACAATGAGCAGTTCTTC
TRBV27,TRBD2,TRBJ2-3,-,CASSLSSRLANTDTQYF,TGTGCCAGCAGTCTCTCCTCCCGACTAGCGAACACAGATACGCAGTATTTT
TRBV5-1,-,TRBJ2-3,once,CASSLNSGSTDTQYF,TGCGCCAGCAGCCTTAATAGCGGCTCCACAGATACGCAGTATTTT
TRBV5-1,-,TRBJ2-1,-,CASSRGTGEQFF,TGCGCCAGCAGCCGCGGGACCGGTGAGCAGTTCTTC
TRBV4-2,TRBD1,TRBJ1-4,-,CASSQDFRGQQKLFF,TGTGCCAGCAGCCAAGATTTCCGGGGACAGCAAAAACTGTTTTTT
TRBV28,-,TRBJ2-2,few,CATLPRAGRDTGELFF,TGTGCCACCCTCCCCCGGGCAGGGCGAGACACCGGGGAGCTGTTTTTT
TRBV5-1,-,TRBJ2-5,-,CASSLVPGVKTQYF,TGCGCCAGCAGCTTGGTACCAGGGGTCAAGACCCAGTACTTC
TRBV15,-,TRBJ2-5,-,CATSRPTTGRQETQYF,TGTGCCACCAGCAGACCGACGACAGGGAGGCAAGAGACCCAGTACTTC
TRBV11-2,TRBD2,TRBJ2-7,once,CASSLLAGGHLEQYF,TGTGCCAGCAGCTTGCTAGCGGGGGGCCATTTGGAGCAGTACTTC
TRBV5-1,-,TRBJ2-3,-,CASSLGGFPDTQYF,TGCGCCAGCAGCTTGGGAGGGTTCCCAGATACGCAGTATTTT
TRBV19,-,TRBJ1-5,-,CASTRGGQAGQPQHF,TGTGCCAGTACCCGCGGGGGGCAAGCAGGTCAGCCCCAGCATTTT
TRBV18,-,TRBJ1-6,-,CASSPLSIGDSNSPLHF,TGTGCCAGCTCACCTCTTTCGATAGGGGACTCCAATTCACCCCTCCACTTT
TRBV5-1,-,TRBJ2-7,-,CASSLGGQTPEQYF,TGCGCCAGCAGCTTGGGGGGGCAGACACCTGAGCAGTACTTC
TRBV27,-,TRBJ1-6,once,CASSLGTKSSPLHF,TGTGCCAGCAGTTTAGGGACAAAGAGTTCACCCCTCCACTTT
TRBV28,-,TRBJ1-3,few,CASKQGLSSGNTIYF,TGTGCCAGCAAGCAGGGGTTGAGCTCTGGAAACACCATATATTTT
TRBV7-8,TRBD1,TRBJ2-1,-,CASSFRDRANEQFF,TGTGCCAGCAGCTTCCGGGACAGGGCCAATGAGCAGTTCTTC
TRBV14,TRBD1,TRBJ2-3,-,CASSPPTGGPIYTDTQYF,TGTGCCAGCAGCCCACCCACAGGGGGCCCAATTTACACAGATACGCAGTATTTT
TRBV25-1,-,TRBJ1-1,-,CASSAPPLAEAFF,TGTGCCAGCAGTGCCCCCCCCTTAGCTGAAGCTTTCTTT
TRBV23-1,TRBD2,TRBJ2-1,few,CASSHLPIKTSADEQFF,TGCGCCAGCAGTCACCTGCCCATCAAAACTAGCGCGGATGAGCAGTTCTTC
TRBV18,-,TRBJ2-2,once,CASSPLAGSTGELFF,TGTGCCAGCTCACCACTTGCAGGGTCGACCGGGGAGCTGTTTTTT
TRBV10-2,TRBD1,TRBJ1-1,few,CASSDRGITEAFF,TGCGCCAGCAGCGACAGGGGAATCACTGAAGCTTTCTTT
TRBV29-1,-,TRBJ2-5,-,CSAAFLRGETQYF,TGCAGCGCCGCGTTCCTCCGCGGGGAGACCCAGTACTTC
TRBV5-1,-,TRBJ2-1,once,CASSLDGRTYNEQFF,TGCGCCAGCAGCTTGGATGGGCGGACTTACAATGAGCAGTTCTTC
TRBV5-1,-,TRBJ1-6,-,CASSLSHLVNSPLHF,TGCGCCAGCAGCTTGAGCCACCTGGTGAATTCACCCCTCCACTTT
TRBV4-1,-,TRBJ1-5,-,CASSRGGSNQPQHF,TGCGCCAGCAGCCGAGGGGGAAGCAATCAGCCCCAGCATTTT
TRBV5-1,TRBD2,TRBJ2-3,-,CASRGLAGSQHTQYF,TGCGCCAGCAGGGGACTAGCGGGTTCACAACATACGCAGTATTTT
TRBV4-1,-,TRBJ1-1,few,CASSQVGRGVSHTEAFF,TGCGCCAGCAGCCAAGTGGGCAGGGGAGTGAGTCATACTGAAGCTTTCTTT
TRBV10-3,-,TRBJ1-2,-,CAISSGTTSGGYGYTF,TGTGCCATCAGCTCCGGGACAACCAGCGGCGGTTATGGCTACACCTTC